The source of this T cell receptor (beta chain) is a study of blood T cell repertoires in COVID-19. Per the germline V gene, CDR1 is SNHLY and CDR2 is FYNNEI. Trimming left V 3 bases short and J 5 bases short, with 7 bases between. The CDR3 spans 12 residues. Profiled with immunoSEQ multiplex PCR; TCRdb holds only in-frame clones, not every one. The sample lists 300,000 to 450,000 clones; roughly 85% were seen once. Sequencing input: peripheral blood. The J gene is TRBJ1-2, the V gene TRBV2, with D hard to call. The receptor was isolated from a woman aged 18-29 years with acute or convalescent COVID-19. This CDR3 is CASSDVIYGYTF. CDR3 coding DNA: TGTGCCAGCAGTGATGTAATTTATGGCTACACCTTC.